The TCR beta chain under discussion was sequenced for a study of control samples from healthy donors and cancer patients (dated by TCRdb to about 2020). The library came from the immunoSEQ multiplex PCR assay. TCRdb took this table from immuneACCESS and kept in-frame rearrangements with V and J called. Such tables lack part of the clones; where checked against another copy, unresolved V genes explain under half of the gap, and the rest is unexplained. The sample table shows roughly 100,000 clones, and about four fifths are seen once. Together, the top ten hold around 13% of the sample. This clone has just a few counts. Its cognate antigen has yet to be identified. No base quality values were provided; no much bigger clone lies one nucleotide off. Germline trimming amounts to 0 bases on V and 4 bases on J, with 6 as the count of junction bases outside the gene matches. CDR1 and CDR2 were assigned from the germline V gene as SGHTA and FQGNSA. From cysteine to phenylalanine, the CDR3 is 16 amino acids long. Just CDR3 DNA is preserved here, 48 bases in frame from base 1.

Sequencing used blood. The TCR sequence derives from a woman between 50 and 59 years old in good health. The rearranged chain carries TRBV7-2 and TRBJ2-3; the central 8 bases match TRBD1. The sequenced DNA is TGTGCCAGCAGCTTAGCCGGGACAGGAAGGGCAGATACGCAGTATTTT. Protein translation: CASSLAGTGRADTQYF.